One sample yielded the 18 T cell receptor beta chains listed below, sequenced in a study of blood T cell repertoires in COVID-19. The protocol was immunoSEQ multiplex PCR, while the TCRdb copy is restricted to in-frame clones and leaves out a portion. The sample consists of some 80,000 clones, about nine tenths of them appearing once. Sequencing input: peripheral blood. The receptors shown here come from a woman over 75 with acute or convalescent COVID-19.

This sequence joins TRBV7-9 and TRBJ1-5; TRBD1 matches at 9 bases. The germline CDR1 and CDR2 sequences are SEHNR and FQNEAQ (reference sequence). V gave up 5 bases and J gave up 8 bases; unmatched junction bases: 19. The CDR3 extends over 18 amino acids. CDR3 in amino acids: CASSPGQGRGASREPQHF. CDR3 coding DNA: TGTGCCAGCAGCCCAGGACAGGGGAGGGGGGCCAGTCGAGAGCCCCAGCATTTT. Using reference TRBV7-9 and TRBJ1-5 for the parts outside the CDR3, the full variable domain is DTGVSQNPRHKITKRGQNVTFRCDPISEHNRLYWYRQTLGQGPEFLTYFQNEAQLEKSRLLSDRFSAERPKGSFSTLEIQRTEQGDSAMYLCASSPGQGRGASREPQHFGDGTRLSIL.

This rearrangement joins TRBV25-1 to TRBJ1-2; D gene uncertain. Germline V gene lookup returns CDR1 MGHDK and CDR2 SYGVNS. Trimming pared 1 base from V and 4 bases from J, leaving 10 bases between. CDR3 length: 14 amino acids. The CDR3 loop is CASSEFEGSYGYTF. In nucleotides, the CDR3 is TGTGCCAGCAGTGAATTCGAGGGATCCTATGGCTACACCTTC.

The V and J genes are TRBV6-5 and TRBJ1-1, with D perhaps matching TRBD1 (6 bases). CDR3 length equals 14 residues. Germline lookup yields CDR1 MNHEY and CDR2 SVGAGI. Trimming removed 6 bases at V and 2 bases at J, with 13 bases between. For the CDR3, the DNA is TGTGCCAGCAGGATCGGCAGGGGTAACACTGAAGCTTTCTTT. Translation: CASRIGRGNTEAFF.

The chain couples TRBV29-1 to TRBJ2-2, with D possibly TRBD2 on 6 matching bases. V was pared by 7 bases and J by 0 bases, with 12 bases between. Germline V CDR1 and CDR2: SQVTM, ANQGSEA. The CDR3 runs to 14 residues. In DNA, the CDR3 is TGCAGCGCTCTTGGGGGGACGAACACCGGGGAGCTGTTTTTT. Its translation: CSALGGTNTGELFF.

This chain links TRBV24-1 with TRBJ1-5, with D maybe TRBD1 (6 bases). Germline V gene lookup returns CDR1 KGHDR and CDR2 SFDVKD. The CDR3 is 14 amino acids. Trimming took off 5 bases at V and 10 bases at J, with 17 bases between the two ends. The CDR3 loop reads CATSGTGTPGPQHF. The CDR3 DNA reads as TGTGCCACCAGTGGCACCGGGACACCCGGACCCCAGCATTTT.

The V call is TRBV9, the J call TRBJ2-2, with D perhaps matching TRBD1 (6 bases). Trimming shortened V by 4 bases and J by 4 bases, and 14 bases separated the two germline ends. The CDR3 consists of 15 residues. CDR1 and CDR2 (germline): SGDLS, YYNGEE. CDR3 DNA sequence: TGTGCCAGCAGCCCTCAGGGGTTGACCACCGGGGAGCTGTTTTTT. Translating gives CASSPQGLTTGELFF.

This chain joins TRBV19 and TRBJ2-7; TRBD1 matches 7 bases. CDR1 is LNHDA, CDR2 SQIVND, per germline (reference sequence). V trimming: 3 bases; J trimming: 6 bases; junction bases outside the gene matches: 5. The CDR3 extends over 13 amino acids. The CDR3 sequence is CASSIGTGAEQYF. The CDR3 DNA sequence: TGTGCCAGTAGTATCGGCACAGGGGCCGAGCAGTACTTC.

This sequence joins TRBV6-2 or TRBV6-3 and TRBJ2-7, with a possible D match to TRBD2 (5 bases). V gave up 2 bases and J gave up 6 bases, with 14 bases separating them. Germline V lookup: CDR1 MNHEY, CDR2 SVGEGT. This CDR3 comprises 14 residues. CDR3 sequence (DNA): TGTGCCAGCAGTTACCTCGGGTCTAGCACCGAGCAGTACTTC. It yields the protein CASSYLGSSTEQYF.

The V call is TRBV12-5, the J call TRBJ2-1, with TRBD1 as a possible D gene (6 bases). Trimming shortened V by 5 bases and J by 9 bases, and 17 bases separated the two germline ends. Germline CDR1 is LGHNT and CDR2 is FRNRAP. CDR3 length: 14 residues. DNA of the CDR3: TGTGCTAGTGGTACCGACAGGTGGGGGAGTGAGCAGTTCTTC. As protein: CASGTDRWGSEQFF. The full variable domain, in which reference TRBV12-5 and TRBJ2-1 provide the parts outside the CDR3, is DARVTQTPRHKVTEMGQEVTMRCQPILGHNTVFWYRQTMMQGLELLAYFRNRAPLDDSGMPKDRFSAEMPDATLATLKIQPSEPRDSAVYFCASGTDRWGSEQFFGPGTRLTVL.

The chain combines TRBV19 with TRBJ1-4; 8 bases map to TRBD1. Germline V gene lookup returns CDR1 LNHDA and CDR2 SQIVND (reference sequence). Trimming removed 6 bases from V and 2 bases from J; junction bases left unmatched: 5. CDR3 length: 15 amino acids. The CDR3 spells CASSPTGATNEKLFF. Written as DNA, the CDR3 is TGTGCCAGTAGCCCGACAGGGGCTACTAATGAAAAACTGTTTTTT. The whole variable domain, remainder taken from reference TRBV19 and TRBJ1-4, is DGGITQSPKYLFRKEGQNVTLSCEQNLNHDAMYWYRQDPGQGLRLIYYSQIVNDFQKGDIAEGYSVSREKKESFPLTVTSAQKNPTAFYLCASSPTGATNEKLFFGSGTQLSVL.

The chain carries TRBV18 and TRBJ1-4; D possibly corresponds to TRBD1 (5 bases). Germline lookup yields CDR1 KGHSH and CDR2 LQKENI. Trimming shortened V by 0 bases and J by 7 bases, and 12 bases separated the two germline ends. CDR3 length: 15 amino acids. The CDR3 reads CASSPPGARSEKLFF. For the CDR3, the DNA is TGTGCCAGCTCACCACCTGGGGCTCGGAGTGAAAAACTGTTTTTT.

The V gene is TRBV19, the J gene TRBJ1-2; the D gene is possibly TRBD1 (5 bases). Germline CDR1 and CDR2: LNHDA and SQIVND (reference sequence). The V and J ends lost 3 bases and 4 bases respectively, with 9 bases between them. The CDR3 is 13 residues long. This CDR3 reads CASSIRGTYGYTF. The DNA of the CDR3 is TGTGCCAGTAGTATCCGGGGGACCTATGGCTACACCTTC.

The V gene is TRBV6-5, the J gene TRBJ2-7, with 11 bases matching TRBD1. Germline V lookup: CDR1 MNHEY, CDR2 SVGAGI. The CDR3 is 14 residues long. V lost 5 bases and J lost 3; bases outside the gene matches: 3. CDR3 in DNA: TGTGCCAGCAGTACCGGGACAGGGGGCTACGAGCAGTACTTC. It yields the protein CASSTGTGGYEQYF.

In this sample, this clone turned up a few times. J is TRBJ2-5 and V is TRBV2; TRBD1 aligns across 8 bases. The V gene's germline CDR1 is SNHLY and CDR2 FYNNEI. The CDR3 extends over 15 amino acids. V lost 4 bases, J lost 5 bases, and 9 bases stayed unmatched. The CDR3 nucleotides read TGTGCCAGCAGTGTGGTGACAGGGGCTCAGGAGACCCAGTACTTC. This sequence encodes CASSVVTGAQETQYF.

The chain uses TRBV20-1 and TRBJ1-2; D call uncertain. V was shortened by 6 bases and J by 12 bases, with 8 bases between the two germline ends. The CDR3 contains 8 residues. CDR1 is DFQATT, CDR2 SNEGSKA, per germline (reference sequence). CDR3 nucleotide sequence: TGCAGTGCGGGAGGAAACACCTTC. It translates to CSAGGNTF.

DNA for the CDR3: TGTGCCAGCAGTTACTCGGCTAGCGGGGGGGTTGAGCAGTTCTTC. The encoded protein is CASSYSASGGVEQFF. The J gene is TRBJ2-1, the V gene TRBV6-6, with 12 bases aligning to TRBD2. The V gene end was trimmed by 0 bases and the J gene end by 9 bases; junction bases not matched to a gene: 3. The length of the CDR3 is 15 residues. Germline lookup yields CDR1 MNHNY and CDR2 SVGAGI (reference sequence).

The chain joins TRBV5-1 to TRBJ2-7; 8 bases agree with TRBD1. This CDR3 has 14 amino acids. V lost 0 bases, J lost 2 bases, and 1 base stayed unmatched. Germline V gene sequence: CDR1 SGHRS, CDR2 YFSETQ. The DNA for the CDR3 is TGCGCCAGCAGCTTGGAACAGGGGGCCTACGAGCAGTACTTC. It specifies CASSLEQGAYEQYF.

The chain recombines TRBV6-6 with TRBJ1-2; D is unclear. The germline CDR1 and CDR2 sequences are MNHNY and SVGAGI (reference sequence). V gave up 6 bases and J gave up 5 bases, with 16 bases separating them. This CDR3 has 14 amino acids. The CDR3 spells CASSPLWEEYGYTF. CDR3 nucleotide sequence: TGTGCCAGCAGCCCCCTGTGGGAGGAGTATGGCTACACCTTC.